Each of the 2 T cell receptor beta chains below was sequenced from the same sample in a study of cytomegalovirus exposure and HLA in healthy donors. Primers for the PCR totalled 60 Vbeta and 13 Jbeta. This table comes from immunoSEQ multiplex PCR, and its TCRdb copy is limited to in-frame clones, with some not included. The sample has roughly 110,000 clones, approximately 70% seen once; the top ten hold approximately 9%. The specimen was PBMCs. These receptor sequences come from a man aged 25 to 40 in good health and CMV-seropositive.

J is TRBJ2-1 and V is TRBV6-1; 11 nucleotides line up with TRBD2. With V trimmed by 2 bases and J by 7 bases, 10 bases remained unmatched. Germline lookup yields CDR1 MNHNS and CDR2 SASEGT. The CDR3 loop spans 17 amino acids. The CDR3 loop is CASSEPFSGRAGNEQFF. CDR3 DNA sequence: TGTGCCAGCAGTGAACCGTTTAGCGGGAGGGCCGGGAATGAGCAGTTCTTC.

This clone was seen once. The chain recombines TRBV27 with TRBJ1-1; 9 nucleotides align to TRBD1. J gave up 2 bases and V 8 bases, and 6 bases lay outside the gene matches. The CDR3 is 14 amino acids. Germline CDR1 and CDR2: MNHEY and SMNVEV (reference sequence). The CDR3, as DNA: TGTGCCAGCCGCCGGACAGGGGTTAACACTGAAGCTTTCTTT. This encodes CASRRTGVNTEAFF.